This is a list of T cell receptor beta chains from one sample in a study of blood T cells in healthy people across ages. TCRdb redid the calling of the 5' RACE reads with MiXCR, one entry per CDR3 protein. Of about 730,000 distinct CDR3 sequences in the sample, more than 40% are singletons; the top ten hold 20% to 25%. Material for sequencing was blood. These receptors all stem from a woman aged 55 to 70 in good health. Each CDR3 is given with its conserved first and last residue. A D gene is named only where the DNA matches it firmly. The listing skips clone size in some rows; elsewhere it reads once, few, many or a size class.

d_call,j_call,clone_size,v_call,cdr3_nt,cdr3_aa
TRBD2,TRBJ2-1,many,TRBV12-3/TRBV12-4,TGTGCCAGCAGACGAGCGGGAGGGTTCGTCGACAATGAGCAGTTCTTC,CASRRAGGFVDNEQFF
.,TRBJ1-1,few,TRBV20-1,TGCAGTGCTAGAGATCCCCCGAAAGCTTTCTTT,CSARDPPKAFF
TRBD1,TRBJ1-4,.,TRBV5-4,TGTGCCAGCAGCCTATCCGGGACAGTGACTGAAAAACTGTTTTTT,CASSLSGTVTEKLFF
.,TRBJ2-5,few,TRBV20-1,TGCAGTGCTAGGCCTAGCGAAGAGACCCAGTACTTC,CSARPSEETQYF
.,TRBJ2-1,.,TRBV28,TGTGCCGGGGGCGGGAGCGGAGTCTACAATGAGCAGTTCTTC,CAGGGSGVYNEQFF
.,TRBJ1-1,.,TRBV20-1,TGCAGTGCTAGAGTAAGGCAGGCTAACACTGAAGCTTTCTTT,CSARVRQANTEAFF
.,TRBJ2-5,.,TRBV4-3,TGCGCCAGCAGCCGAGATTCTAAAGGGGAGACCCAGTACTTC,CASSRDSKGETQYF
.,TRBJ2-3,.,TRBV20-1,TGCAGTGCTAGACCTAGTTCAGATACGCAGTATTTT,CSARPSSDTQYF
.,TRBJ1-2,.,TRBV11-2,TGTGCCAGCAGCTTAGGTTCAGCCGGTGGCTACACCTTC,CASSLGSAGGYTF
TRBD1,TRBJ1-1,.,TRBV11-2,TGTGCCAGCAGCTACGACAGGGGGCACGAGGGGGCTTTCTTT,CASSYDRGHEGAFF
TRBD2,TRBJ2-7,.,TRBV6-5,TGTGCCAGCAGTCGCTTTAGCGGGGGGGCGGGTAATGAGCAGTACTTC,CASSRFSGGAGNEQYF
TRBD2,TRBJ2-3,few,TRBV7-6,TGTGCCAGCAGCCCCTTTACTAGCGGGGTCTTCACAGATACGCAGTATTTT,CASSPFTSGVFTDTQYF
TRBD1,TRBJ2-5,many,TRBV12-3/TRBV12-4,TGTGCCAGCGGGGACAGGACCCTAGAGACCCAGTACTTC,CASGDRTLETQYF
.,TRBJ2-1,.,TRBV7-3,TGTGCCAGCAGCAAAGGCGGGGCCTACAATGAGCAGTTCTTC,CASSKGGAYNEQFF
.,TRBJ2-3,once,TRBV5-1,TGCGCCAGCAGCTCAGGGTCTGGCACAGATACGCAGTATTTT,CASSSGSGTDTQYF
.,TRBJ2-7,few,TRBV6-1,TGTGCCAGCAGTGAAGTGGGACTCCCGGCCTACGAGCAGTACTTC,CASSEVGLPAYEQYF
.,TRBJ2-7,.,TRBV5-6,TGTGCCAGCAGCGAGGGGAATTCCTACGAGCAGTACTTC,CASSEGNSYEQYF
TRBD2,TRBJ2-1,.,TRBV25-1,TGTGCCAGCAGTGACTTGGCTAGCGGGATTTACAATGAGCAGTTCTTC,CASSDLASGIYNEQFF
.,TRBJ1-2,.,TRBV5-1,TGCGCCAGCAGCTTGGATGGACTGACTAACTATGGCTACACCTTC,CASSLDGLTNYGYTF
TRBD2,TRBJ2-3,.,TRBV7-2,TGTGCCAGCAGCTTATTGACGGGACTAGCCTGGGGTTACACAGGTACGCAGTATTTT,CASSLLTGLAWGYTGTQYF
.,TRBJ2-7,few,TRBV5-1,TGCGCCAGCAGCTTGGTGGAGCTACACTTCTACGAGCAGTACTTC,CASSLVELHFYEQYF
.,TRBJ1-5,.,TRBV7-9,TGTGCCAGCACCGGGGTGGGGTGGGGCAATCAGCCCCAGCATTTT,CASTGVGWGNQPQHF
TRBD2,TRBJ2-1,.,TRBV7-9,TGTGCCAGCAGCCGTATAGCGGGAGCCGCCTACAATGAGCAGTTCTTC,CASSRIAGAAYNEQFF
.,TRBJ2-1,.,TRBV29-1,TGCAGCGTTGAAAAGGGGTGGTCCTACAATGAGCAGTTCTTC,CSVEKGWSYNEQFF
TRBD2,TRBJ2-1,.,TRBV7-3,TGTGCCAACAGCTTAATGGGGACCGGCGGGGGAGGCTCCTACAATGAGCAGTTCTTC,CANSLMGTGGGGSYNEQFF
TRBD2,TRBJ2-5,.,TRBV6-4,TGTGCCAGAGTGAAACGTAGCGGGGAAGAGACCCAGTACTTC,CARVKRSGEETQYF
.,TRBJ2-1,.,TRBV4-2,TGTGCCAGCAGCCAAGATCCCCTAGCGACGGGGTTTGCTGAGCAGTTCTTC,CASSQDPLATGFAEQFF
.,TRBJ2-1,.,TRBV5-6,TGTGCCAGCAGCTCTGTGACGGGAAGAAAATACAATGAGCAGTTCTTC,CASSSVTGRKYNEQFF
TRBD2,TRBJ2-7,.,TRBV9,TGTGCCAGCAGCGCAGCGTGGTCGGGAGGCGAGCAGTACTTC,CASSAAWSGGEQYF
.,TRBJ1-2,.,TRBV27,TGTGCCAGCAGCCTTACAAGAGACGAAGCCTACACCTTC,CASSLTRDEAYTF
TRBD1,TRBJ2-5,many,TRBV29-1,TGCAGCGGTCAAGACAGGGTCAGAGAGACCCAGTACTTC,CSGQDRVRETQYF
.,TRBJ2-1,once,TRBV5-1,TGCGCCAGCAGCTACTTGGATGGAGGGAATGAGCAGTTCTTC,CASSYLDGGNEQFF
.,TRBJ1-3,.,TRBV7-9,TGTGCCAGCAGCTTAGATGCGGCGAACTCTGGAAACACCATATATTTT,CASSLDAANSGNTIYF
.,TRBJ2-7,many,TRBV5-1,TGCGCCAGCAGCTTGAGTAACAGAAGAAAGCTCTCCTACGAGCAGTACTTC,CASSLSNRRKLSYEQYF
TRBD2,TRBJ2-6,few,TRBV20-1,TGCAGTGCCCCGGGACTAGTTACCCCCTCTGGGGCCAACGTCCTGACTTTC,CSAPGLVTPSGANVLTF
.,TRBJ2-7,few,TRBV5-1,TGCGCCAGCAGCCTCATGGATACCCTACTGACCTACGAGCAGTACTTC,CASSLMDTLLTYEQYF
.,TRBJ2-7,few,TRBV12-3/TRBV12-4,TGTGCCAGCAGTTTAGAAACGGTTATTAACAATGAGCAGTACTTC,CASSLETVINNEQYF
.,TRBJ1-2,many,TRBV14,TGTGCCAGCAGCCGTAACAGGGTGTCTGGCTACACCTTC,CASSRNRVSGYTF
TRBD2,TRBJ2-3,once,TRBV6-1,TGTGCCAGCAAAGTTAGCGGGACTAGCACAGATACGCAGTATTTT,CASKVSGTSTDTQYF
.,TRBJ2-5,.,TRBV11-2,TGTGCCAGCAGCTTAGACAGGGAAGGGGCCCAGTACTTC,CASSLDREGAQYF
.,TRBJ2-7,.,TRBV20-1,TGCAGTGCTAGGGACGGATCCTACAATGAGCAGTACTTC,CSARDGSYNEQYF
.,TRBJ1-2,many,TRBV5-1,TGCGCCAGCAGCTTGGACGGAAATGGCTACACCTTC,CASSLDGNGYTF
TRBD2,TRBJ2-7,.,TRBV7-3,TGTGTCAGCAGCTTCAATCTAGCGGACCCCTACGAGCAGTACTTC,CVSSFNLADPYEQYF
TRBD2,TRBJ2-7,many,TRBV6-2/TRBV6-3,TGTGCCAGCAGTATAACCGGGACTACCGCCTACGAGCAGTACTTC,CASSITGTTAYEQYF
.,TRBJ2-5,few,TRBV6-6,TGTGCCAGCAGTTACGGCCCCTGGGGGGTGGGTAGAGAGACCCAGTACTTC,CASSYGPWGVGRETQYF
.,TRBJ2-5,many,TRBV28,TGTGCCAGCAGCTTAGTAGGGGCCCAAGAGACCCAGTACTTC,CASSLVGAQETQYF
TRBD1,TRBJ2-7,.,TRBV20-1,TGCAGTGCTAGACCGCCCGGACAGGCCCTAGCCCACGAGCAGTACTTC,CSARPPGQALAHEQYF
.,TRBJ2-6,many,TRBV12-3/TRBV12-4,TGTGCCAGCGCAGGACGACTACTAGCCAACGTCCTGACTTTC,CASAGRLLANVLTF
.,TRBJ2-7,many,TRBV6-6,TGTGCCAGCAGCACGACACCCGGCTACGAGCAGTACTTC,CASSTTPGYEQYF